The sequence of this TCR beta chain was determined in a study of blood T cells in healthy people across ages. A sample-barcoded 5' primer and a J-beta primer mix were used in a second PCR of roughly 6 to 11 cycles. TCRdb redid the calling of the 5' RACE reads with MiXCR, one entry per CDR3 protein. This sample yields hundreds of thousands of distinct CDR3 sequences, of which approximately 30% are seen a single time; less than 20% belongs to the top ten. With respect to this clonotype: Its target is not known. This could be a read error, since a much larger clone is one nucleotide away.

Findings and limits, study-wide: Unknown donor CMV status possibly confounded expanded clonotype changes.

Germline CDR1 reads MNHEY; CDR2 reads SVGAGI. CDR3 length equals 13 residues. The chain links TRBV6-5 to TRBJ1-6; D remains unclear. The sequencing sample was made of blood. The origin of this receptor is a woman aged 80 or older in good health. The CDR3 DNA follows: TGTGCCAGCACAGACACCTATAATTCACCCCCCCACTTT. Its translation: CASTDTYNSPPHF.